A selection of T cell receptor beta chains follows, all from one sample in a study of CD8 T cells in Susac syndrome. TCRdb reanalysed the immunoSEQ multiplex PCR reads using MiXCR and keeps one entry per CDR3 protein. This table has about 130,000 distinct CDR3 sequences, roughly 94% appearing once. The sample was CD8+ T cells from PBMCs. The receptors here all came from a human donor with Susac syndrome. Both conserved end residues are part of each CDR3. The order of the fields is J gene, clone size, D gene, V gene, CDR3 DNA, CDR3 protein. The D gene is left open where the match is weak. Rows give clone size only sometimes, using once, few, many, or a class for an expanded clone.

j_call: TRBJ2-1; clone_size: -; d_call: TRBD2; v_call: TRBV3-1; cdr3_nt: TGTGCCAGCAGCGGTCGACTAGCGGTGAGCTCCTACAATGAGCAGTTCTTC; cdr3_aa: CASSGRLAVSSYNEQFF
j_call: TRBJ1-3; clone_size: -; d_call: -; v_call: TRBV9; cdr3_nt: TGTGCCAGCAGCGTAGAAGAGGGTTTGCCTGGCTCTGGAAACACCATATATTTT; cdr3_aa: CASSVEEGLPGSGNTIYF
j_call: TRBJ2-1; clone_size: once; d_call: TRBD2; v_call: TRBV29-1; cdr3_nt: TGCAGCGTTGAAGATGTCACCCCGGGACTAGGTTCGGCGGGTATGAATGAGCAGTTCTTC; cdr3_aa: CSVEDVTPGLGSAGMNEQFF
j_call: TRBJ1-3; clone_size: -; d_call: -; v_call: TRBV9; cdr3_nt: TGTGCCAGCAGCGTCCAGGGAAGCACCATATATTTT; cdr3_aa: CASSVQGSTIYF
j_call: TRBJ2-5; clone_size: -; d_call: -; v_call: TRBV7-2; cdr3_nt: TGTGCCAGCAGCTTAGTCCCGGCGTCAACCCAAGAGACCCAGTACTTC; cdr3_aa: CASSLVPASTQETQYF
j_call: TRBJ2-3; clone_size: -; d_call: -; v_call: TRBV13; cdr3_nt: TGTGCCAGCAGCTTCCCTGGCGCAATCACAGATACGCAGTATTTT; cdr3_aa: CASSFPGAITDTQYF
j_call: TRBJ2-7; clone_size: -; d_call: TRBD2; v_call: TRBV5-1; cdr3_nt: TGCGCCAGCAGCTTGGGGCCTAGCGGGGGGACCACCTACGAGCAGTACTTC; cdr3_aa: CASSLGPSGGTTYEQYF
j_call: TRBJ1-2; clone_size: -; d_call: -; v_call: TRBV27; cdr3_nt: TGTGCCAGCAGTTTTGGGCAGGGCTATGGCTACACCTTC; cdr3_aa: CASSFGQGYGYTF
j_call: TRBJ2-1; clone_size: -; d_call: -; v_call: TRBV7-9; cdr3_nt: TGTGCCAGCAGCACCGAGTCGTTCTTC; cdr3_aa: CASSTESFF
j_call: TRBJ2-3; clone_size: -; d_call: -; v_call: TRBV9; cdr3_nt: TGTGCCAGCAGCGTAGATTGGAACCTCTTCGGTCACACAGATACGCAGTATTTT; cdr3_aa: CASSVDWNLFGHTDTQYF
j_call: TRBJ1-3; clone_size: once; d_call: -; v_call: TRBV9; cdr3_nt: TGTGCCAGCAAGAGGGGAAACACCATATATTTT; cdr3_aa: CASKRGNTIYF
j_call: TRBJ2-7; clone_size: -; d_call: TRBD2; v_call: TRBV27; cdr3_nt: TGTGCCAGCAGCTCATACGGGACTAGCGGGGAGAGAGTGAAAGCCTACGAGCAGTACTTC; cdr3_aa: CASSSYGTSGERVKAYEQYF
j_call: TRBJ2-1; clone_size: -; d_call: -; v_call: TRBV3-1; cdr3_nt: TGTGCCAGCAGCCCCGCGGTGGGGCAGGGGCCCTACAATGAGCAGTTCTTC; cdr3_aa: CASSPAVGQGPYNEQFF